This TCR beta chain is from a study of shared clonotypes between healthy human individuals. General observations from the study: Clonotypes not shared had lower generation probabilities than those common to all four donors. Of the naive CD4 clonotypes, about 5% were shared across several donors.

The germline V gene encodes CDR1 MNHNS and CDR2 SASEGT. This CDR3 contains 16 residues. The ends were cut back, 3 bases at V and 7 bases at J, with 19 bases in the middle. Details on this clone: The antigen is undetermined.

Every subset had its genomic DNA shared out evenly among several immunoSEQ plates. Assay used: immunoSEQ multiplex PCR; TCRdb lists only in-frame clones, some missing. The table has roughly 2.2 million clones, 85% to 95% seen once. The sequenced sample was naive CD4+ T cells from PBMCs. The subset denotes: CD45RA+ positively selected. This chain links TRBV6-1 with TRBJ2-1, with D possibly matching TRBD2 (5 bases). This receptor was obtained from a man between 18 and 35 years old in good health. Some clones in this sample may be carry-over from other donors' samples. CDR3 residues: CASSDQSGLSGNEQFF. The CDR3 DNA follows: TGTGCCAGCAGTGATCAGAGCGGCCTTTCGGGAAATGAGCAGTTCTTC.